The next 20 T cell receptor beta chains were all read from a single sample in a study of blood T cell repertoires in COVID-19. Produced via immunoSEQ multiplex PCR; TCRdb's table is partial and in-frame only. The data contain 130,000 to 150,000 clones, approximately 84% of them singletons. Specimen: peripheral blood. These TCRs come from a human donor in a cohort sampled during active COVID-19.

The chain has TRBV5-1 and TRBJ1-2; the match to TRBD1 covers 9 bases. There are 15 residues in the CDR3. In germline, CDR1 is SGHRS, CDR2 YFSETQ. V was clipped by 7 bases and J by 5 bases; unmatched bases: 12. The CDR3 DNA reads TGCGCCAGCGGTTCCCTCACAGGGGGCGAATATGGCTACACCTTC. Translation gives CASGSLTGGEYGYTF.

This clone has just a few counts. V and J are TRBV27 and TRBJ2-7; TRBD1 aligns across 7 bases. The V gene's germline CDR1 is MNHEY and CDR2 SMNVEV (reference sequence). Trimming removed 8 bases from V and 5 bases from J; junction bases left unmatched: 15. The CDR3 covers 15 residues. The CDR3 sequence is CASSHPFNRGHEQYF. CDR3 in DNA: TGTGCCAGCTCTCACCCTTTTAACAGGGGCCACGAGCAGTACTTC.

The chain has TRBV15 and TRBJ2-1; 7 nucleotides match TRBD2. Germline V lookup: CDR1 LNHNV, CDR2 YYDKDF (reference sequence). The CDR3 consists of 17 residues. Trimming cost V 0 bases and J 6 bases; bases outside gene matches: 11. CDR3 bases: TGTGCCACCAGCAGAGATTTGCAGGGACTAAAGGGCAATGAGCAGTTCTTC. This sequence encodes CATSRDLQGLKGNEQFF.

The chain combines TRBV30 with TRBJ2-2, with 8 bases aligning to TRBD1. The CDR3 runs 14 residues. Trimming cost V 0 bases and J 4 bases; bases outside gene matches: 1. Germline loops: CDR1 GTSNPN, CDR2 SVGIG (reference sequence). In DNA form, the CDR3 reads TGTGCCTGGAGTGTACAGGGGGGCACCGGGGAGCTGTTTTTT. This codes for CAWSVQGGTGELFF.

The chain carries TRBV5-5 and TRBJ2-7; 8 bases are a match to TRBD2. J was trimmed by 2 bases and V by 5 bases; bases with no gene match: 6. The CDR3 sequence is 14 residues long. Germline V gene lookup returns CDR1 SGHKS and CDR2 YYEKEE (reference sequence). The CDR3 loop is CASSESGGPYEQYF. For the CDR3, the DNA is TGTGCCAGCAGTGAGAGCGGGGGCCCCTACGAGCAGTACTTC.

The CDR3 here is CASSLSGAPNTEAFF. The CDR3 coding sequence is TGTGCCAGCAGCTTATCAGGGGCTCCGAACACTGAAGCTTTCTTT. The J gene is TRBJ1-1, the V gene TRBV7-3; possible D gene TRBD1, 6 bases. V lost 2 bases, J lost 1 base, and 11 bases lay in between. The germline CDR1 and CDR2 sequences are SGHTA and FQGTGA. The CDR3 runs 15 residues.

The genes are TRBV28 and TRBJ1-6; TRBD1 aligns across 8 bases. The V gene's germline CDR1 is MDHEN and CDR2 SYDVKM. The CDR3 covers 15 residues. V lost 5 bases and J lost 6; bases outside the gene matches: 6. CDR3 protein: CASSPQGARNSPLHF. The CDR3 nucleotides read TGTGCCAGCAGTCCCCAGGGGGCGCGTAATTCACCCCTCCACTTT.

In its sample, this clone was seen once. The same CDR3 can be traced to other DNA sequences in this sample. The V call is TRBV10-2, the J call TRBJ1-5, with D perhaps matching TRBD1 (5 bases). The CDR3 spans 14 residues. V gave up 0 bases and J gave up 4 bases, with 7 bases separating them. Germline loops: CDR1 WSHSY, CDR2 SAAADI. The CDR3 sequence: CASSESGGNQPQHF. In DNA, the CDR3 is TGCGCCAGCAGTGAGTCCGGGGGGAATCAGCCCCAGCATTTT.

This clone has only a few counts. The chain recombines TRBV5-5 with TRBJ2-5, with a tentative D call TRBD2 (6 bases). The CDR3 loop spans 14 amino acids. Germline loops: CDR1 SGHKS, CDR2 YYEKEE (reference sequence). The germline V and J ends were trimmed by 1 base and 5 bases, with 12 bases remaining between them. The DNA of the CDR3 is TGTGCCAGCAGCTTGTTTGCGGGGAGGGAGACCCAGTACTTC. It yields the protein CASSLFAGRETQYF.

J is TRBJ2-5 and V is TRBV30; 7 bases match TRBD1. V lost 5 bases and J lost 5; bases outside the gene matches: 8. The CDR3 has 13 amino acids. The germline CDR1 and CDR2 sequences are GTSNPN and SVGIG (reference sequence). The CDR3 is CAWLGQVGETQYF. DNA of the CDR3: TGTGCCTGGTTAGGACAGGTCGGCGAGACCCAGTACTTC. The full variable domain, completed using reference TRBV30 and TRBJ2-5, is SQTIHQWPATLVQPVGSPLSLECTVEGTSNPNLYWYRQAAGRGLQLLFYSVGIGQISSEVPQNLSASRPQDRQFILSSKKLLLSDSGFYLCAWLGQVGETQYFGPGTRLLVL.

As DNA, the CDR3 is TGTGCCAGCACGTTTGGGCGGGGGACCGAGCAGTACTTC. Protein: CASTFGRGTEQYF. The chain links TRBV25-1 to TRBJ2-7; 7 bases map to TRBD2. In germline, CDR1 is MGHDK, CDR2 SYGVNS. There are 13 residues in the CDR3. The V gene end was trimmed by 7 bases and the J gene end by 6 bases; junction bases not matched to a gene: 9.

V usage is TRBV5-6 and J usage is TRBJ2-2; 8 bases line up with TRBD2. Germline-derived CDR1 and CDR2 are SGHDT and YYEEEE. V shed 4 bases and J 7 bases; nucleotides not matched to a gene: 6. The CDR3 sequence is 14 residues long. The CDR3 protein is CASSAGLEVGELFF. The CDR3 nucleotides read TGTGCCAGCAGCGCGGGACTAGAGGTCGGGGAGCTGTTTTTT. The variable domain in full, with the rest retrieved from reference TRBV5-6 and TRBJ2-2, is DAGVTQSPTHLIKTRGQQVTLRCSPKSGHDTVSWYQQALGQGPQFIFQYYEEEERQRGNFPDRFSGHQFPNYSSELNVNALLLGDSALYLCASSAGLEVGELFFGEGSRLTVL.

This rearrangement joins TRBV5-4 to TRBJ2-1; 14 nucleotides align to TRBD2. Germline CDR1 SGHNT, CDR2 YYREEE (reference sequence). V lost 0 bases to trimming and J lost 9 bases; unmatched junction nucleotides: 5. The CDR3 loop spans 16 amino acids. The CDR3 coding sequence is TGTGCCAGCAGCTTGGCCGGGACTAGCGGGGGAAGTGAGCAGTTCTTC. It encodes CASSLAGTSGGSEQFF. The whole variable domain, remainder taken from reference TRBV5-4 and TRBJ2-1, is ETGVTQSPTHLIKTRGQQVTLRCSSQSGHNTVSWYQQALGQGPQFIFQYYREEENGRGNFPPRFSGLQFPNYSSELNVNALELDDSALYLCASSLAGTSGGSEQFFGPGTRLTVL.

The chain is built from TRBV3-1 (or the pseudogene TRBV3-2) and TRBJ2-3; D is unresolved. This CDR3 contains 14 residues. Trimming cost V 0 bases and J 6 bases, with 10 bases left between them. Germline CDR1 is LGHDT and CDR2 is YNNKEL (reference sequence). In DNA form, the CDR3 reads TGTGCCAGCAGCCAAGATCCGATCAGGGATACGCAGTATTTT. Translated: CASSQDPIRDTQYF.

The J gene is TRBJ1-2, the V gene TRBV29-1, with D perhaps matching TRBD1 (5 bases). The CDR3 has 13 residues. In germline, CDR1 is SQVTM, CDR2 ANQGSEA. The germline V and J ends were trimmed by 3 bases and 8 bases, with 16 bases remaining between them. This CDR3 reads CSVEPRGIFGYTF. The CDR3 nucleotides read TGCAGCGTTGAGCCCCGGGGGATATTCGGCTACACCTTC.

The rearrangement joins TRBV5-1 to TRBJ2-2, with D tentatively TRBD1 (6 bases). Trimming pared 4 bases from V and 1 base from J, leaving 8 bases between. The CDR3 consists of 14 residues. The germline V gene encodes CDR1 SGHRS and CDR2 YFSETQ. The CDR3 reads CASSPRGNTGELFF. For the CDR3, the DNA is TGCGCCAGCAGCCCCAGGGGGAACACCGGGGAGCTGTTTTTT.

The rearrangement uses TRBV28 and TRBJ1-5; a weak D match, TRBD1 (6 bases). This CDR3 spans 16 amino acids. The V gene lost 5 bases and the J gene lost 2 bases, with 16 bases spanning the gap. Germline V CDR1 and CDR2: MDHEN, SYDVKM. For the CDR3, the DNA is TGTGCCAGCAGTGGAGAGACAGGTAATGGCAATCAGCCCCAGCATTTT. It yields the protein CASSGETGNGNQPQHF.

The J gene is TRBJ1-2, the V gene TRBV5-4, with D tentatively TRBD1 (6 bases). From germline, CDR1 is SGHNT and CDR2 YYREEE (reference sequence). This CDR3 is built from 14 residues. Between the trimmed V and J ends, which lost 3 bases and 4 bases, there was a span of 13 bases. The CDR3 is CASSSGRGGYGYTF. The CDR3 region has the DNA TGTGCCAGCAGCTCGGGGAGGGGGGGCTATGGCTACACCTTC.

This chain connects TRBV19 to TRBJ2-7; tentative D call: TRBD1 (6 bases). Germline values: CDR1 LNHDA, CDR2 SQIVND (reference sequence). The germline V and J ends were trimmed by 6 bases and 3 bases, with 12 bases remaining between them. The CDR3 extends over 13 amino acids. The CDR3 sequence: CASSRDTRYEQYF. DNA for the CDR3: TGTGCCAGTAGCCGGGACACTCGCTACGAGCAGTACTTC.

The chain links TRBV6-5 to TRBJ1-5; 9 nucleotides agree with TRBD1. The CDR3 has 15 amino acids. V lost 2 bases and J lost 4; bases outside the gene matches: 3. In germline, CDR1 is MNHEY, CDR2 SVGAGI. In DNA form, the CDR3 reads TGTGCCAGCAGTTACGGGACAGGGTGGAATCAGCCCCAGCATTTT. Translating gives CASSYGTGWNQPQHF.